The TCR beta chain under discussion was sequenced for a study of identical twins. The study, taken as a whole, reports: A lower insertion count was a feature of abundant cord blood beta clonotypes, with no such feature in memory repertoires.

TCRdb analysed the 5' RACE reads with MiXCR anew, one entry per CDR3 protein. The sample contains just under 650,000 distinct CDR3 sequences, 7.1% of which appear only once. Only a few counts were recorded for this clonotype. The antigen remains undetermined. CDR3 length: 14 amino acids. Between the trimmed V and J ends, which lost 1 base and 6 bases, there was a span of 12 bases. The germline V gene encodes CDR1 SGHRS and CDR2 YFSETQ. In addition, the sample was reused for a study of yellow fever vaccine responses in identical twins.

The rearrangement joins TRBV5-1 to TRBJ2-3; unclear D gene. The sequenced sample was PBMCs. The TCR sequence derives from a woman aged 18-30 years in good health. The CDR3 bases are TGCGCCAGCAGCTTGAGGGTCAGCATGGATACGCAGTATTTT. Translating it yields CASSLRVSMDTQYF.